This TCR beta chain was captured in a study of blood T cell repertoires in COVID-19. Assay: immunoSEQ multiplex PCR; the TCRdb copy retains only in-frame clones and omits some. The repertoire holds around 89,000 clones, with approximately 79% as singletons. This clone was detected only a few times. Germline V CDR1 and CDR2: LNHNV, YYDKDF (reference sequence). There are 16 residues in the CDR3. The trim removed 0 bases at V and 8 bases at J, leaving 10 bases unmatched. The sequenced sample was peripheral blood. V and J are TRBV15 and TRBJ1-2, with 9 bases lining up with TRBD1. The TCR was taken from a woman over 75 with acute or convalescent COVID-19. CDR3 sequence (DNA): TGTGCCACCAGCAGAGATGGGACAGGGAGATCGAGCGGCTACACCTTC. The encoded protein is CATSRDGTGRSSGYTF.